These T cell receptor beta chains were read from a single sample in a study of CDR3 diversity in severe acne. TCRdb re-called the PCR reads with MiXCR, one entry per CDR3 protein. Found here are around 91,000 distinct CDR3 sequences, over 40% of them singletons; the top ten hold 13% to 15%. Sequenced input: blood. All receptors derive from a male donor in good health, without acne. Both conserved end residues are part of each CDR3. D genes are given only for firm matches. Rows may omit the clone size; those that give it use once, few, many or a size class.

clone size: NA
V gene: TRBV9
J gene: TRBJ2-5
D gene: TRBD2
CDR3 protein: CASSANPGGSPEETQYF
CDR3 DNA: TGTGCCAGCAGCGCAAATCCAGGCGGGAGCCCAGAGGAGACCCAGTACTTC

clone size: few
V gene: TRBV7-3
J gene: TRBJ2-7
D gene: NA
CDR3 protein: CASSLSYGSYEQYF
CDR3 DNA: TGTGCCAGCAGCCTGTCTTATGGCTCCTACGAGCAGTACTTC

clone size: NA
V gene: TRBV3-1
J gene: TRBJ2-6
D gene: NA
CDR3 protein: CASSQDPLSSGANVLTF
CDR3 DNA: TGTGCCAGCAGCCAAGATCCCCTTAGCTCTGGGGCCAACGTCCTGACTTTC

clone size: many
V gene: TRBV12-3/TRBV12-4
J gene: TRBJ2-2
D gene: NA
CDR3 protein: CASSFEFTGELFF
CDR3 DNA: TGTGCCAGCAGTTTTGAGTTTACCGGGGAGCTGTTTTTT

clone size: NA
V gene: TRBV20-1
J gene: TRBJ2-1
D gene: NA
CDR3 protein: CSASPGTFYGYNEQFF
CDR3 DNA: TGCAGTGCTAGCCCCGGGACGTTTTATGGCTACAATGAGCAGTTCTTC

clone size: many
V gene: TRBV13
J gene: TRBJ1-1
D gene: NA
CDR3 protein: CASSLEWVNRIAFF
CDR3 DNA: TGTGCCAGCAGCTTAGAATGGGTAAACAGGATTGCTTTCTTT

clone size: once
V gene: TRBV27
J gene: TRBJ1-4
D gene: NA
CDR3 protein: CASCLNGYDEKLFF
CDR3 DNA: TGTGCCAGCTGTTTGAACGGATATGATGAAAAACTGTTTTTT

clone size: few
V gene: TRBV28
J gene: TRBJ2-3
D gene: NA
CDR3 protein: CASRPRLVSDTQYF
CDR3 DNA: TGTGCCAGCAGGCCCCGACTAGTTTCAGATACGCAGTATTTT

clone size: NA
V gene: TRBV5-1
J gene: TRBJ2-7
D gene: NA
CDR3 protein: CASSSDSYEQYF
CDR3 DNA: TGTGCCAGCAGCTCTGATTCCTACGAGCAGTACTTC

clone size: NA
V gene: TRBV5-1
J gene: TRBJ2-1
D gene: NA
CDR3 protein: CASSPGAYNEQFF
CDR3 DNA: TGCGCCAGCAGCCCGGGCGCCTACAATGAGCAGTTCTTC

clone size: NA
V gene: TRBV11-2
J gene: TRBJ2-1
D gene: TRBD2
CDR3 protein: CASSLEASGGARDNEQFF
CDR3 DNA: TGTGCCAGCAGCTTAGAGGCTAGCGGGGGGGCAAGGGACAATGAGCAGTTCTTC

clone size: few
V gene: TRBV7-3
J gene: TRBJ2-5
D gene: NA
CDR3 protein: CASSPVGLAARETQYF
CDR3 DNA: TGTGCTAGCAGCCCCGTTGGCTTAGCGGCTCGGGAGACCCAGTACTTC

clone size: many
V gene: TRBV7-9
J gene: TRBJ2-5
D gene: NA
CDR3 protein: CASSLGPTGHQETQYF
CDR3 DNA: TGTGCCAGCAGCTTAGGGCCTACAGGGCACCAAGAGACCCAGTACTTC

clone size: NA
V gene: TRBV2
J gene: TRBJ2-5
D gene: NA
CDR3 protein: CASSEGQPQYF
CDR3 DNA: TGTGCCAGCAGTGAGGGGCAGCCCCAGTACTTC

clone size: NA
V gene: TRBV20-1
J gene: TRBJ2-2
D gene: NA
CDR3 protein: CSAWVGRTGELFF
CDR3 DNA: TGCAGTGCTTGGGTGGGAAGGACCGGGGAGCTGTTTTTT

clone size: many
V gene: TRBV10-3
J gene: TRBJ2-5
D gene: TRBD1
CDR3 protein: CAIRNSDRGGETQYF
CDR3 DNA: TGTGCCATCAGGAACTCGGACAGGGGAGGTGAGACCCAGTACTTC

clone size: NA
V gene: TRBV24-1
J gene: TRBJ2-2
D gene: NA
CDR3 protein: CATRIRQIRVTGELFF
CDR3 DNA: TGTGCCACCAGGATCCGGCAGATCCGCGTGACCGGGGAGCTGTTTTTT

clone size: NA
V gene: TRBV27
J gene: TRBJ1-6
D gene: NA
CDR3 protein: CASRVEASNSPLHF
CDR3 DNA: TGTGCCAGCCGTGTCGAAGCATCAAATTCACCCCTCCACTTT

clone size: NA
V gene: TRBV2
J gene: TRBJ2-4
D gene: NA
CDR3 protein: CASRQDAGVAKNIQYF
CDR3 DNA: TGTGCCAGCAGACAAGACGCAGGGGTAGCCAAAAACATTCAGTACTTC

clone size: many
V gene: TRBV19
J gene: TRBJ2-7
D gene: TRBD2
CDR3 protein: CASSGLAGDSYEQYF
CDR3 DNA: TGTGCCAGTAGCGGACTAGCGGGGGACTCCTACGAGCAGTACTTC

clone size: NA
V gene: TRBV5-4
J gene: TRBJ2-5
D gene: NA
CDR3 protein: CASSLTSNTGELYQETQYF
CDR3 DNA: TGTGCCAGCAGCTTAACCTCAAACACCGGGGAGCTGTACCAAGAGACCCAGTACTTC

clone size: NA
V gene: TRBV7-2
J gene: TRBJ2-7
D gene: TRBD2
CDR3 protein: CASSLGSGRTNEQYF
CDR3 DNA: TGTGCCAGCAGCTTAGGTAGCGGGAGGACCAACGAGCAGTACTTC

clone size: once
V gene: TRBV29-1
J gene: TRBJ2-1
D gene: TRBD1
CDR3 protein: CSVDGTGSNEQFF
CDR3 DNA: TGCAGCGTTGATGGGACAGGGTCCAATGAGCAGTTCTTC

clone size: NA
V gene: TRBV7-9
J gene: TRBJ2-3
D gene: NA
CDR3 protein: CASSVGDAFQTQYF
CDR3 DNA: TGTGCCAGCAGCGTAGGGGACGCCTTCCAAACGCAGTATTTT

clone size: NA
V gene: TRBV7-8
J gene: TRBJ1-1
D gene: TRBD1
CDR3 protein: CASSPSLQGAGNTEAFF
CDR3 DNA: TGTGCCAGCAGCCCCTCACTACAGGGGGCGGGGAACACTGAAGCTTTCTTT

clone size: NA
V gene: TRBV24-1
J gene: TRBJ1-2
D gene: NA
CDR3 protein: CATSDQKGGFMGTYYGYTF
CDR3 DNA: TGTGCCACCAGTGACCAAAAAGGCGGCTTTATGGGCACTTACTATGGCTACACCTTC

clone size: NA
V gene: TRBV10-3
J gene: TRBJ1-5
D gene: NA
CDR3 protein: CAISPSTGTGSQPQHF
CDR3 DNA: TGTGCCATCAGTCCCAGCACCGGGACGGGCAGTCAGCCCCAGCATTTT

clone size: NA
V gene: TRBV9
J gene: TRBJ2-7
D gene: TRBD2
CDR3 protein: CASAGGGEQYF
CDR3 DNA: TGTGCCAGCGCCGGGGGGGGGGAGCAGTACTTC

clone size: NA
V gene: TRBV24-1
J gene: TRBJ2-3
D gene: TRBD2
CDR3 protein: CATSDWREVTDTQYF
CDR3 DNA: TGTGCCACCAGTGATTGGCGGGAGGTCACAGATACGCAGTATTTT

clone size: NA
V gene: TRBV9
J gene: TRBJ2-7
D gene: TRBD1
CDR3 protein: CASSVGTGGSEQYF
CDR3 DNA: TGTGCCAGCAGCGTAGGGACAGGGGGCTCCGAGCAGTACTTC

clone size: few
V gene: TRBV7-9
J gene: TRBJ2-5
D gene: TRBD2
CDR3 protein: CASSAWGLAGIQETQYF
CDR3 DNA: TGTGCCAGCAGCGCGTGGGGACTAGCGGGGATACAAGAGACCCAGTACTTC

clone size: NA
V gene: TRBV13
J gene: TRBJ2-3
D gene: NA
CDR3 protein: CASSLLGGATDTQYF
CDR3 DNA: TGTGCCAGCAGCTTATTGGGCGGGGCCACAGATACGCAGTATTTT

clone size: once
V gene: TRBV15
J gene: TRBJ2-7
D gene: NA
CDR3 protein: CATSRDSGTPASEQYF
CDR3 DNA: TGTGCCACCAGCAGAGATTCTGGGACTCCGGCCTCCGAGCAGTACTTC

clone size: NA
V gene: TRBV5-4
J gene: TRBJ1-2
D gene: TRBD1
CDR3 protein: CASSIDRGLGGYTF
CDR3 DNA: TGTGCCAGCAGCATAGACAGGGGGCTTGGAGGCTACACCTTC

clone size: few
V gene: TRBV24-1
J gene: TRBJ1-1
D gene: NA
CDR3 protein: CATSDPGPGAEAFF
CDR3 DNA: TGTGCCACCAGTGACCCCGGACCCGGCGCTGAAGCTTTCTTT

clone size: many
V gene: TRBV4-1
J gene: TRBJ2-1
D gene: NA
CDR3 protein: CASSQRQYNEQFF
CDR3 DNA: TGCGCCAGCAGCCAAAGACAGTACAATGAGCAGTTCTTC

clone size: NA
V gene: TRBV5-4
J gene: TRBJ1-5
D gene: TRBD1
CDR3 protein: CASSSTGAAQHF
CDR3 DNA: TGTGCCAGCAGCTCCACAGGGGCGGCCCAGCATTTT

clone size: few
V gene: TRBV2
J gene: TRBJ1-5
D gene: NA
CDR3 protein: CASSYDPTEPQHF
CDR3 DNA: TGTGCCAGCAGTTACGATCCGACGGAACCCCAGCATTTT

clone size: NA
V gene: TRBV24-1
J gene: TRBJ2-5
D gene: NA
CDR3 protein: CATSDITSAKGHQETQYF
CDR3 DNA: TGTGCCACCAGTGACATTACCTCGGCGAAGGGACACCAAGAGACCCAGTACTTC

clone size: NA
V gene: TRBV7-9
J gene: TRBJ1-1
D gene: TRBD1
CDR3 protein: CASSLASGGSTEAFF
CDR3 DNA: TGCGCCAGCAGCTTGGCCTCAGGGGGGAGCACTGAAGCTTTCTTT

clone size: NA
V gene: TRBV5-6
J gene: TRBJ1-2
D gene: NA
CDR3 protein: CASSSVPLVSSYNGQNYGYTF
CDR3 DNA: TGTGCCAGCAGCTCCGTACCGTTAGTAAGCTCCTACAATGGGCAGAACTATGGCTACACCTTC

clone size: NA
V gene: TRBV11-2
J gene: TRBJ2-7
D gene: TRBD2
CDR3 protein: CASSTLGTSGIYEQYF
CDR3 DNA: TGTGCCAGCAGCACGCTGGGGACTAGCGGAATCTACGAGCAGTACTTC

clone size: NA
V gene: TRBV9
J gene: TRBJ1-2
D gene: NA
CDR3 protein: CASSVRTAFYGYTF
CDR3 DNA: TGTGCCAGCAGCGTACGGACAGCCTTCTATGGCTACACCTTC

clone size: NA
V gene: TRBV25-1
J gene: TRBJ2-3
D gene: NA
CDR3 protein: CASRRDRTSTDTQYF
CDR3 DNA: TGTGCCAGCAGGCGGGACAGAACTAGCACAGATACGCAGTATTTT

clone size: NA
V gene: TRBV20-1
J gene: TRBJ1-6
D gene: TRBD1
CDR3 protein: CSAGQGLSSPLHF
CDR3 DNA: TGCAGTGCGGGACAGGGACTTTCTTCACCCCTCCACTTT

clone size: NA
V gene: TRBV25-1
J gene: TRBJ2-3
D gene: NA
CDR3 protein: CASSYSGSTDTQYF
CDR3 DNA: TGTGCCAGCAGCTACTCAGGGAGCACAGATACGCAGTATTTT

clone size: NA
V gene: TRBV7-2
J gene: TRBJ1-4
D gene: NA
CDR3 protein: CASSLEWRNEKLFF
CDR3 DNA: TGCGCCAGCAGCCTTGAGTGGCGTAATGAAAAACTGTTTTTT

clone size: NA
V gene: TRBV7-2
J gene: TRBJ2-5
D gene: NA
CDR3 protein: CASSALEGQCF
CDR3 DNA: TGTGCCAGCAGCGCATTAGAGGGCCAGTGCTTC

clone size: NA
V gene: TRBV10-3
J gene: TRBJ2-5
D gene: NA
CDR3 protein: CAIRTHTGTKETQYF
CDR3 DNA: TGTGCCATCAGAACCCATACCGGGACAAAAGAGACCCAGTACTTC